This TCR beta chain was obtained from a study of shared clonotypes between healthy human individuals. Study summary: Contributing individuals were a couple of females and a few males aged 18 to 49. Findings and caveats of the study: Sampling covered blood only; tissue repertoires likely differ.

Details on this clone: Its antigen remains unknown.

Sequencing used immunoSEQ multiplex PCR; TCRdb keeps in-frame clones, though not all of them. The sample lists under 1,100,000 clones; about 84% were seen once. CDR3 length: 14 residues. Trimming removed 3 bases from V and 6 bases from J, with 15 bases in between. CDR1 is MNHNS and CDR2 is SASEGT in the germline V gene. This chain links TRBV6-1 with TRBJ2-7; a possible D gene is TRBD1 (6 bases). Sequencing input: memory CD4+ T cells from PBMCs. This sample's subset: CD45RA-negative fraction. The clonotype comes from a man aged 18 to 30 in good health. Some clones in this sample may be carry-over from other donors' samples. In DNA form, the CDR3 reads TGTGCCAGCAGTGAGCAGGGGACCATGGGCGAGCAGTACTTC. Its protein product is CASSEQGTMGEQYF.